These 2 T cell receptor beta chains were sequenced from one sample in a study of OX40 agonist ivuxolimab in advanced cancers. Data came from immunoSEQ multiplex PCR; TCRdb stores just in-frame clones and leaves some out. The table includes under 100,000 clones, 70% to 85% detected once. The specimen was CD4+ or CD8+ T cells sorted from blood, collected in a trial of the OX40 agonist ivuxolimab. The receptors were gathered from an adult with an advanced solid tumor such as melanoma, head and neck, liver or kidney cancer.

The chain combines TRBV19 with TRBJ1-5; the match to TRBD1 covers 8 bases. Germline V lookup: CDR1 LNHDA, CDR2 SQIVND (reference sequence). The CDR3 is made up of 16 amino acids. Trimming took 3 bases from V and 0 from J; bases not matched to a gene: 4. The DNA of the CDR3 is TGTGCCAGTAGTATTGGGACAGGCTATAGCAATCAGCCCCAGCATTTT. Its translation: CASSIGTGYSNQPQHF.

As DNA, the CDR3 is TGTGCCAGCCTTTTCTCATCTAGGTCATCCGGCGAGCAGTACTTC. This translates into CASLFSSRSSGEQYF. The gene calls are TRBV2 and TRBJ2-7; D uncertain. The CDR3 is 15 residues long. Trimming cost V 8 bases and J 6 bases, with 23 bases left between them. Germline CDR1 reads SNHLY; CDR2 reads FYNNEI.